Sequencing of this TCR beta chain was carried out in a study of cytomegalovirus exposure and HLA in healthy donors. Study results and caveats: By a later analysis, the bulk of CMV-associated TCR beta chains appeared HLA-restricted. A later analysis revealed that TCR association rates differed between HLA loci, peaking at DRB1 and bottoming out at HLA-C. Trimming of TCR beta V- and J-genes showed a link, identified in a later analysis, to a missense DCLRE1C variant.

Germline lookup yields CDR1 MDHEN and CDR2 SYDVKM. After removal of 5 bases from V and 6 bases from J, the junction contained 8 bases not matched to a gene. There are 14 residues in the CDR3. All the people who gave samples were healthy bone marrow donors. Notes on this clone: Its target is not known.

The study ran its PCR with 60 Vbeta and 13 Jbeta primers. Sequencing used immunoSEQ multiplex PCR; TCRdb keeps in-frame clones, though not all of them. The repertoire holds over 150,000 clones, with around 72% as singletons. The sequenced sample was PBMCs. This receptor was identified in a woman aged 50 to 60 in good health and CMV-seropositive. The chain links TRBV28 to TRBJ1-2, with TRBD1 matching over 8 bases. CDR3 region: CASSPGQGRDGYTF. The CDR3, as DNA: TGTGCCAGCAGTCCTGGACAGGGAAGAGATGGCTACACCTTC.